This T cell receptor beta chain came from a study of identical twins. Study results and caveats: Carriage of fewer insertions was seen in abundant cord blood beta clonotypes, whereas memory repertoires showed none. Out-of-frame alpha sequences shared by twins were enriched for low generation probability. There is a chance that invariant MAIT and iNKT cells partially muddied zero-insertion analyses.

A remark on this clonotype: Its matching antigen is unknown.

Germline V gene sequence: CDR1 SGHRS, CDR2 YFSETQ. V gave up 1 base and J gave up 5 bases, with 13 bases separating them. The CDR3 contains 14 residues. TCRdb passed the 5' RACE reads through MiXCR, listing each CDR3 protein once. The table shows 410,000 or so distinct CDR3 sequences, with 15% to 20% occurring only once. The V and J genes are TRBV5-1 and TRBJ2-7; unclear D gene. Sample: naive T cells sorted from blood. The sequence was collected from a middle-aged man in good health. The DNA of the CDR3 is TGCGCCAGCAGCTTGCGGGTACCAGTCGACGAGCAGTACTTC. The encoded protein is CASSLRVPVDEQYF. Based on the CDR3 plus reference TRBV5-1 and TRBJ2-7, the full variable domain is KAGVTQTPRYLIKTRGQQVTLSCSPISGHRSVSWYQQTPGQGLQFLFEYFSETQRNKGNFPGRFSGRQFSNSRSEMNVSTLELGDSALYLCASSLRVPVDEQYFGPGTRLTVT.